The TCR beta chain described here comes from a study of early T cells in non-severe SARS-CoV-2 infection (dated by TCRdb to about 2021). Concerning the study at large: Bulk RNA from unsorted whole blood was used for TCR sequencing, so alpha and beta chains could not be paired. Findings and caveats that apply to the study as a whole: VDJdb matching was skewed toward anti-spike CD8 responses, so virus-specific expansions were likely underestimated and private and CD4 specificities were missed.

Its CDR3 holds 14 amino acids, cysteine through phenylalanine. Only the CDR3 DNA is retained, 42 bases long and in frame from the first base. Relative to germline, V is 8 bases shorter and J is 0 bases shorter, with 11 bases between their ends. The germline V gene gives CDR1 as ENHRY and CDR2 as SYGVKD. This clonotype has only a few counts. It has no known antigen specificity. One base away there is no much larger clone; base qualities are not given. This was a case-control study nested in a cohort of healthcare workers in London, UK, who had nasopharyngeal swab PCR tests and blood samples taken every week. Healthcare workers were recruited during the week of the UK lockdown, between 23 and 31 March 2020, and followed weekly for up to about 16 weeks. Libraries came from 5' RACE. This sample was sequenced with a NextSeq 500. To correct for sequencing error and PCR bias, the TCR library protocol tagged individual cDNA molecules with unique molecular identifiers. TCR alpha and beta chains were both sequenced, and the abundances of alpha and beta sequences in each sample were closely correlated with each other. Per the source publication's procedure: V gene, J gene and CDR3 annotation of TCR sequences was performed with Decombinator V4. TCRs were defined as expanded if a significant change between any two time points was detected under a Poisson model with p below 0.0001. Abundances of TCRs were expressed as counts per million after normalisation to the total number of TCRs sequenced in each sample. MAIT TCRs were defined by TRAV1-2 paired with TRAJ12, TRAJ20 or TRAJ33, and iNKT TCRs by TRAV10 paired with TRAJ18. VDJdb, accessed on 1 November 2021, was searched for TCRs annotated for CMV, EBV and SARS-CoV-2, and TCRs annotated for more than one antigen were excluded. Using fastp at Q25 and MiXCR, TCRdb reprocessed the public reads and kept productive beta chains. Rows are unified per CDR3 protein, each entry keeping the most common DNA and genes. TCRdb assigned the V and J calls; the authors' analysis was not used. A total of fewer than 100,000 distinct CDR3 sequences appear in this sample, 7.5% to 10% of them only once. The ten largest clones take up roughly 4.8% of the sample.

The rearrangement combines TRBV10-3 with TRBJ1-5; possibly the D gene is TRBD1, per 6 matching bases. Sequencing was performed on whole blood. This TCR was recovered from an adult who was a healthcare worker with PCR-confirmed SARS-CoV-2 infection or an uninfected control (not recorded which). The CDR3 in this case is CAIAGTNSNQPQHF. In nucleotides, the sequence is TGTGCCATCGCCGGGACAAATAGCAATCAGCCCCAGCATTTT.